This T cell receptor beta chain emerged from a study of shared clonotypes between healthy human individuals. Turning to the study itself: The people who gave samples were a couple of women and three men aged 18 to 49.

Profiling relied on immunoSEQ multiplex PCR, and the TCRdb table lists in-frame clones only, not all of them. Counted here are 1.5 million to 2.5 million clones, about 95% occurring once; the ten biggest clones make up 1% to 1.5%. In regard to this clone: Its antigen remains unknown.

Study-wide findings and caveats: Depth was large, yet rarefaction showed that sorted-subset sequencing was incomplete.

The naive CD8 fraction comprised CD45RO-negative cells positively selected for CCR7 and excluded terminally differentiated effector memory CD45RA+ cells. Looked up from germline, CDR1 is MNHNS and CDR2 is SASEGT. V shed 2 bases and J shed 9 bases, with 5 bases lying between them. The CDR3 is made up of 11 amino acids. The chain combines TRBV6-1 with TRBJ2-1; D not resolved. This clonotype was sampled from a man between 18 and 29 years old in good health. Sequencing input: naive CD8+ T cells sorted from blood. CDR3 nucleotide sequence: TGTGCCAGCAGTGAATTATTTGAGCAGTTCTTC. Protein: CASSELFEQFF.